Below, one T cell receptor beta chain is given with its context. What it recognizes is unknown. The libraries of TRB cDNA were constructed through 5' RACE using UMI labels. TCRdb reprocessed the 5' RACE reads and reports one entry per CDR3 protein, with no DNA. The sample data list 150,000 to 180,000 distinct CDR3 sequences. The entry originates in a study of CXCR3-negative and CXCR3-positive naive CD8 T cells. Findings and caveats of the study: TRB CDR3s were more hydrophobic in CXCR3-positive than in CXCR3-negative naive cells.

From germline, CDR1 is MGHRA and CDR2 YSYEKL. The CDR3 loop spans 16 amino acids. J is TRBJ2-7 and V is TRBV4-1; the D call of TRBD2 rests on TCRdb alone, since no DNA is present to check it. The TCR comes from a human donor in good health. Some clones in this sample may be carry-over from other donors' samples. Material: naive CXCR3+ CD8+ T cells from blood. Regarding subset: CD45RO-CCR7+CD27+CD95- naive CD8+ T cells expressing CXCR3 (TNR3+). The CDR3 protein is CASSQTFGGALDEQYF.